This entry describes one T cell receptor beta chain. The sample belongs to a study of blood T cell repertoires in COVID-19. Study context: Collection of acute and convalescent COVID-19 samples took place in the United States, Italy and Spain. From T cells, B-cell-depleted T cells, or PBMCs came the material, which was cDNA or gDNA.

Per the original data handling: Amplifying reference gene primers gave estimates of nucleated cell counts. Sequenced by immunoSEQ multiplex PCR; TCRdb stores in-frame clones only, minus some. V and J calls and clone size are given by that table; D and trimming were obtained from the DNA. The sample carries some 42,000 clones, 92% recorded once. CDR1 and CDR2 from the germline V gene are MDHEN and SYDVKM. This CDR3 region has 15 residues. With 3 bases removed from V and 0 bases from J, the gap between germline ends came to 9 bases. The genes are TRBV28 and TRBJ1-5, with D hard to call. The TCR was taken from a man between 50 and 59 years old with active COVID-19. Specimen: peripheral blood. CDR3 nucleotides: TGTGCCAGCAGTTTTCAACGGTATAGCAATCAGCCCCAGCATTTT. This gives the protein CASSFQRYSNQPQHF.